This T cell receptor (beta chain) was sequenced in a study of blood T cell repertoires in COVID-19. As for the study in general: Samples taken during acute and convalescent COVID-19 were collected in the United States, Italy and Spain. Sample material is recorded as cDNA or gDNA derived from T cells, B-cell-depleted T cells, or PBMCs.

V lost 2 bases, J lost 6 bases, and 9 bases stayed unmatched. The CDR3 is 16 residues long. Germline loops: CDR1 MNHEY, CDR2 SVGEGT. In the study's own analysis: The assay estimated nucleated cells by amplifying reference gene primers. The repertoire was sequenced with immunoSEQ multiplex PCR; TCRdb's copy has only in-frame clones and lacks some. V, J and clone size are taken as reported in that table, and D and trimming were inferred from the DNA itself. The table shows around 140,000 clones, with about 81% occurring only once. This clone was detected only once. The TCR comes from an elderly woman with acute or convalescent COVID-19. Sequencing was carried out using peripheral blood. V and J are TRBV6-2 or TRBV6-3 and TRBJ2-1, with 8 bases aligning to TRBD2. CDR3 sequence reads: CASSYVRREEGNEQFF. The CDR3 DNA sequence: TGTGCCAGCAGTTACGTAAGGCGGGAGGAAGGCAATGAGCAGTTCTTC.